Listed below are T cell receptor beta chains from one sample, sequenced in a study of shared clonotypes between healthy human individuals. The table came from immunoSEQ multiplex PCR; TCRdb's copy has only in-frame clones and leaves some out. Of around 2,000,000 clones listed, 90% to 95% are singletons. Sequenced material: naive CD8+ T cells from PBMCs. These receptors all stem from a man aged 18 to 35 in good health. Some clones in this sample may be carry-over from other donors' samples. The CDR3 runs from the conserved cysteine through the conserved F or W. A D gene is named only where the DNA matches it firmly. The listing skips clone size in some rows; elsewhere it reads once, few, many or a size class.

D gene: NA; J gene: TRBJ2-7; V gene: TRBV6-5; clone size: NA; CDR3 protein: CASSRAYHPYEQYF; CDR3 DNA: TGTGCCAGCAGTCGGGCCTACCACCCCTACGAGCAGTACTTC
D gene: NA; J gene: TRBJ2-5; V gene: TRBV27; clone size: NA; CDR3 protein: CASPQERETQYF; CDR3 DNA: TGTGCCAGCCCCCAAGAGAGGGAGACCCAGTACTTC
D gene: TRBD1; J gene: TRBJ2-5; V gene: TRBV4-2; clone size: NA; CDR3 protein: CASSQEGTGGYQETQYF; CDR3 DNA: TGTGCCAGCAGCCAAGAAGGGACAGGGGGGTACCAAGAGACCCAGTACTTC
D gene: TRBD2; J gene: TRBJ2-7; V gene: TRBV5-1; clone size: NA; CDR3 protein: CASSSAGQLAEGGHEQYF; CDR3 DNA: TGCGCCAGCAGCTCCGCAGGACAACTAGCGGAGGGAGGACACGAGCAGTACTTC
D gene: NA; J gene: TRBJ2-7; V gene: TRBV6-5; clone size: once; CDR3 protein: CASSNRYGHYEQYF; CDR3 DNA: TGTGCCAGCAGTAACCGGTATGGTCACTACGAGCAGTACTTC
D gene: NA; J gene: TRBJ2-1; V gene: TRBV5-1; clone size: once; CDR3 protein: CASIPGLRGRNEQFF; CDR3 DNA: TGCGCCAGCATTCCCGGGTTACGGGGTAGGAATGAGCAGTTCTTC
D gene: NA; J gene: TRBJ2-7; V gene: TRBV6-5; clone size: once; CDR3 protein: CASSYSVGMRYYEQYF; CDR3 DNA: TGTGCCAGCAGTTACTCAGTGGGGATGCGGTACTACGAGCAGTACTTC
D gene: TRBD1; J gene: TRBJ1-5; V gene: TRBV27; clone size: NA; CDR3 protein: CASSLRTGNSNQPQHF; CDR3 DNA: TGTGCCAGCAGTCTACGGACAGGAAATAGCAATCAGCCCCAGCATTTT
D gene: TRBD1; J gene: TRBJ1-1; V gene: TRBV10-3; clone size: few; CDR3 protein: CAISEFGDRAEDTEAFF; CDR3 DNA: TGTGCCATCAGTGAGTTCGGGGACAGGGCGGAGGACACTGAAGCTTTCTTT
D gene: NA; J gene: TRBJ2-1; V gene: TRBV6-5; clone size: NA; CDR3 protein: CASSSGRSIVYNEQFF; CDR3 DNA: TGTGCCAGCAGTTCTGGACGGAGTATTGTTTACAATGAGCAGTTCTTC
D gene: TRBD1; J gene: TRBJ2-6; V gene: TRBV19; clone size: NA; CDR3 protein: CASSILGGSGANVLTF; CDR3 DNA: TGTGCCAGTAGTATACTAGGGGGCTCCGGGGCCAACGTCCTGACTTTC
D gene: NA; J gene: TRBJ1-1; V gene: TRBV9; clone size: NA; CDR3 protein: CASTPDGGGTEAFF; CDR3 DNA: TGTGCCAGCACCCCGGACGGGGGGGGCACTGAAGCTTTCTTT
D gene: NA; J gene: TRBJ2-7; V gene: TRBV2; clone size: NA; CDR3 protein: CASTSASEGMASYEQYF; CDR3 DNA: TGTGCCAGCACAAGTGCCTCGGAGGGGATGGCTTCGTACGAGCAGTACTTC
D gene: NA; J gene: TRBJ2-7; V gene: TRBV13; clone size: NA; CDR3 protein: CASASGRSYEQYF; CDR3 DNA: TGTGCCAGCGCGTCGGGACGGTCCTACGAGCAGTACTTC
D gene: NA; J gene: TRBJ2-3; V gene: TRBV19; clone size: NA; CDR3 protein: CASSIDGRVTDTQYF; CDR3 DNA: TGTGCCAGTAGTATCGATGGCAGGGTCACAGATACGCAGTATTTT
D gene: NA; J gene: TRBJ2-5; V gene: TRBV27; clone size: NA; CDR3 protein: CASSPRVVLEETQYF; CDR3 DNA: TGTGCCAGCAGTCCACGGGTGGTATTGGAAGAGACCCAGTACTTC
D gene: NA; J gene: TRBJ2-5; V gene: TRBV18; clone size: NA; CDR3 protein: CASSSEYQETQYF; CDR3 DNA: TGTGCCAGCTCATCGGAGTACCAAGAGACCCAGTACTTC
D gene: NA; J gene: TRBJ1-3; V gene: TRBV27; clone size: NA; CDR3 protein: CASSSRGKDGNTIYF; CDR3 DNA: TGTGCCAGCAGCAGCAGGGGTAAGGATGGAAACACCATATATTTT
D gene: NA; J gene: TRBJ1-4; V gene: TRBV21-1; clone size: once; CDR3 protein: CASSKGDLPTNEKLFF; CDR3 DNA: TGTGCCAGCAGCAAAGGGGACCTACCAACTAATGAAAAACTGTTTTTT
D gene: NA; J gene: TRBJ2-1; V gene: TRBV19; clone size: NA; CDR3 protein: CASSKGIGSFVYNEQFF; CDR3 DNA: TGTGCCAGTAGCAAAGGGATAGGGTCTTTCGTATACAATGAGCAGTTCTTC
D gene: NA; J gene: TRBJ2-6; V gene: TRBV10-3; clone size: NA; CDR3 protein: CAIREDSGANVLTF; CDR3 DNA: TGTGCCATCAGGGAAGATTCTGGGGCCAACGTCCTGACTTTC
D gene: NA; J gene: TRBJ1-5; V gene: TRBV27; clone size: NA; CDR3 protein: CASMDTGLGQPQHF; CDR3 DNA: TGTGCCAGCATGGATACAGGGCTTGGTCAGCCCCAGCATTTT
D gene: NA; J gene: TRBJ2-1; V gene: TRBV27; clone size: NA; CDR3 protein: CASSFSVNEQFF; CDR3 DNA: TGTGCCAGCAGTTTCTCTGTCAATGAGCAGTTCTTC
D gene: TRBD1; J gene: TRBJ2-7; V gene: TRBV2; clone size: NA; CDR3 protein: CASRSGTGGEDHYEQYF; CDR3 DNA: TGTGCCAGCAGATCCGGGACAGGGGGCGAGGATCACTACGAGCAGTACTTC
D gene: NA; J gene: TRBJ2-1; V gene: TRBV10-2; clone size: NA; CDR3 protein: CASRAPETYNEQFF; CDR3 DNA: TGCGCCAGCAGGGCCCCAGAGACCTACAATGAGCAGTTCTTC
D gene: TRBD2; J gene: TRBJ2-2; V gene: TRBV11-2; clone size: NA; CDR3 protein: CASSLLAGGPEMHTGELFF; CDR3 DNA: TGTGCCAGCAGCTTACTAGCGGGAGGGCCGGAGATGCACACCGGGGAGCTGTTTTTT
D gene: NA; J gene: TRBJ1-1; V gene: TRBV7-9; clone size: NA; CDR3 protein: CASSLAAARPTHEAFF; CDR3 DNA: TGTGCCAGCAGCTTAGCGGCGGCTCGGCCAACACATGAAGCTTTCTTT
D gene: TRBD2; J gene: TRBJ2-1; V gene: TRBV7-9; clone size: once; CDR3 protein: CASTGLAGGSSSYNEQFF; CDR3 DNA: TGTGCCAGCACTGGACTAGCGGGAGGTTCGAGCTCCTACAATGAGCAGTTCTTC
D gene: TRBD1; J gene: TRBJ2-1; V gene: TRBV7-6; clone size: NA; CDR3 protein: CASSSGTAINNEQFF; CDR3 DNA: TGTGCCAGCAGCAGTGGGACAGCTATTAACAATGAGCAGTTCTTC
D gene: NA; J gene: TRBJ2-2; V gene: TRBV27; clone size: NA; CDR3 protein: CASGHPGGFSGELFF; CDR3 DNA: TGTGCCAGCGGTCACCCTGGAGGATTCTCCGGGGAGCTGTTTTTT
D gene: TRBD2; J gene: TRBJ2-1; V gene: TRBV5-8; clone size: once; CDR3 protein: CASSLGGLAAYNEQFF; CDR3 DNA: TGTGCCAGCAGCTTGGGAGGGCTAGCGGCCTACAATGAGCAGTTCTTC
D gene: TRBD2; J gene: TRBJ2-1; V gene: TRBV7-3; clone size: NA; CDR3 protein: CASSTFGLAGPPHYNEQFF; CDR3 DNA: TGTGCCAGCAGCACTTTCGGACTAGCGGGGCCTCCTCATTACAATGAGCAGTTCTTC
D gene: TRBD1; J gene: TRBJ1-2; V gene: TRBV2; clone size: NA; CDR3 protein: CASSESQGAAYGYTF; CDR3 DNA: TGTGCCAGCAGTGAGTCTCAGGGGGCGGCCTATGGCTACACCTTC